This is a list of T cell receptor beta chains from one sample in a study of CD8 T cells in ankylosing spondylitis. Via MiXCR, TCRdb re-called the 5' RACE reads, giving one row per CDR3 protein. This table holds about 460,000 distinct CDR3 sequences, over 4% found once. The sample consisted of blood, either unsorted or a sorted T cell fraction (not recorded which). These receptors came from a male donor with ankylosing spondylitis. The CDR3 runs from the conserved cysteine through the conserved F or W. A D gene is named only where the DNA matches it firmly. Clone size is not always given. Where it is, it says once, few, many or a class for expanded clones.

few	-	15	TRBJ2-7	TRBV14	CASSQGPRTRNRQYF	TGTGCCAGCAGCCAAGGCCCCCGGACACGCAATAGGCAGTACTTC
many	-	15	TRBJ2-4	TRBV18	CASSPIGGEENIQYF	TGTGCCAGCTCACCAATTGGAGGGGAGGAAAACATTCAGTACTTC
-	-	14	TRBJ1-5	TRBV6-1	CASTRNRSNQPQHF	TGTGCCAGCACCCGAAATCGAAGCAATCAGCCCCAGCATTTT
many	-	16	TRBJ1-1	TRBV5-1	CASSLAVSGMNTEAFF	TGCGCCAGCAGCTTGGCCGTTTCAGGTATGAACACTGAAGCTTTCTTT
few	TRBD1	17	TRBJ1-5	TRBV5-4	CASSFNRGPPFDQPQHF	TGTGCCAGCAGCTTCAACAGGGGTCCGCCCTTCGATCAGCCCCAGCATTTT
many	TRBD1	16	TRBJ2-7	TRBV7-9	CASSLGGDRALYEQYF	TGTGCCAGCAGCTTAGGGGGGGACAGGGCTCTCTACGAGCAGTACTTC
many	-	13	TRBJ1-5	TRBV7-2	CASSFQVNQPQHF	TGTGCCAGCAGCTTCCAGGTAAATCAGCCCCAGCATTTT
many	-	16	TRBJ2-6	TRBV7-9	CASSFWGAAGANVLTF	TGTGCCAGCAGTTTCTGGGGGGCTGCAGGGGCCAACGTCCTGACTTTC
many	-	12	TRBJ1-1	TRBV6-5	CASSYSKQAAFF	TGTGCCAGCAGTTACTCTAAGCAGGCGGCTTTCTTT
many	-	17	TRBJ2-3	TRBV7-9	CASSLGWRGASTDTQYF	TGTGCCAGCAGCTTAGGATGGCGGGGTGCTAGCACAGATACGCAGTATTTT
few	-	15	TRBJ2-7	TRBV9	CASSPRWRTAHEQYF	TGTGCCAGCAGCCCCCGGTGGAGAACAGCACACGAGCAGTACTTC
many	-	13	TRBJ1-4	TRBV10-3	CAIRGVINEKLFF	TGTGCCATCAGGGGCGTTATTAATGAAAAACTGTTTTTT
-	TRBD2	14	TRBJ2-3	TRBV20-1	CSARVGGAADTQYF	TGCAGTGCTAGAGTCGGGGGGGCGGCAGATACGCAGTATTTT
many	-	13	TRBJ2-1	TRBV7-7	CASSLRIAGEQFF	TGTGCTAGCAGCTTACGGATCGCGGGGGAGCAGTTCTTC
many	TRBD2	14	TRBJ2-7	TRBV29-1	CSVVGLAGSYEQYF	TGCAGCGTCGTTGGACTAGCGGGGTCCTACGAGCAGTACTTC
many	TRBD1	13	TRBJ2-1	TRBV20-1	CSAPGGPYNEQFF	TGCAGTGCGCCAGGGGGACCCTACAATGAGCAGTTCTTC
-	-	15	TRBJ2-2	TRBV7-8	CASVLSGPGTGELFF	TGTGCCAGCGTCCTTAGTGGGCCGGGCACCGGGGAGCTGTTTTTT
-	-	17	TRBJ2-1	TRBV5-5	CASSITWWDGSYNEQFF	TGTGCCAGCAGTATTACATGGTGGGACGGTTCCTACAATGAGCAGTTCTTC
many	-	14	TRBJ2-2	TRBV10-3	CAVARGSNTGELFF	TGTGCCGTTGCAAGGGGATCGAACACCGGGGAGCTGTTTTTT
many	-	15	TRBJ2-7	TRBV28	CASSFQESATYEQYF	TGTGCCAGCAGTTTTCAAGAGTCTGCTACCTACGAGCAGTACTTC
many	-	15	TRBJ1-2	TRBV24-1	CATSDADGANYGYTF	TGTGCCACCAGTGATGCGGACGGAGCTAACTATGGCTACACCTTC
many	TRBD1	15	TRBJ1-6	TRBV20-1	CSAHARQGFDSPLHF	TGCAGTGCTCACGCTAGACAGGGATTTGATTCACCCCTCCACTTT
many	-	13	TRBJ1-5	TRBV29-1	CSAAGQSNQPQHF	TGCAGCGCCGCCGGGCAGAGCAATCAGCCCCAGCATTTT
-	-	17	TRBJ2-1	TRBV11-2	CASSLDPAGMHRNEQFF	TGTGCCAGCAGCTTAGATCCAGCCGGGATGCACCGCAATGAGCAGTTCTTC
many	-	11	TRBJ1-6	TRBV7-9	CASSYDSPLHF	TGTGCCAGCAGCTATGATTCACCCCTCCACTTT
many	-	13	TRBJ1-5	TRBV7-9	CASSLGVSEPQHF	TGTGCCAGCAGCTTAGGAGTTTCAGAGCCCCAGCATTTT
many	TRBD1	14	TRBJ1-1	TRBV7-2	CASSLRTGLTEAFF	TGTGCCAGCAGCTTAAGGACAGGGCTTACTGAAGCTTTCTTT
many	-	14	TRBJ1-2	TRBV25-1	CASSEGDTDYGYTF	TGTGCCAGCAGTGAGGGGGACACCGACTATGGCTACACCTTC